A selection of T cell receptor beta chains follows, all from one sample in a study of T cells in Graves' hyperthyroidism and ophthalmopathy. MiXCR, run by TCRdb on the multiplex PCR reads, gives a single entry per CDR3 protein. The sample yields some 580,000 distinct CDR3 sequences, around 15% seen once. Source material: blood. The receptors come from a woman between 40 and 55 years old with Graves' ophthalmopathy. The CDR3 runs from the conserved cysteine through the conserved F or W. D genes are given only for firm matches. Rows give clone size only sometimes, using once, few, many, or a class for an expanded clone.

v_call,d_call,cdr3_length,clone_size,j_call,cdr3_aa,cdr3_nt
TRBV27,NA,18,NA,TRBJ2-1,CASSPRSIELISYNEQFF,TGTGCCAGCAGTCCCCGGTCGATAGAACTAATCTCCTACAATGAGCAGTTCTTC
TRBV6-2/TRBV6-3,NA,14,NA,TRBJ1-1,CASSDLQYNTEAFF,TGTGCCAGCAGTGACCTCCAGTACAACACTGAAGCTTTCTTT
TRBV12-3/TRBV12-4,TRBD2,18,few,TRBJ2-2,CASSSRTVASGDTGELFF,TGTGCCAGCAGCTCCCGCACGGTGGCTAGCGGGGACACCGGGGAGCTGTTTTTT
TRBV6-1,NA,13,NA,TRBJ2-2,CASLDPNTGELFF,TGTGCCAGCCTAGACCCGAACACCGGGGAGCTGTTTTTT
TRBV11-2,NA,14,NA,TRBJ2-7,CASSPLFSPYEQYF,TGTGCCAGCAGCCCATTATTTTCCCCCTACGAGCAGTACTTC
TRBV15,NA,12,NA,TRBJ2-1,CATSWGYNEQFF,TGTGCCACCAGTTGGGGCTACAATGAGCAGTTCTTC
TRBV5-1,TRBD2,15,many,TRBJ2-1,CASRPLAGAYNEQFF,TGCGCCAGCAGACCTCTAGCGGGGGCCTACAATGAGCAGTTCTTC
TRBV4-1,NA,14,few,TRBJ2-3,CAIGPRGQGDTQYF,TGCGCCATCGGCCCCCGGGGGCAGGGAGATACGCAGTATTTT
TRBV6-1,NA,13,many,TRBJ2-7,CASRVDTSYEQYF,TGTGCCAGCAGGGTTGACACCTCCTACGAGCAGTACTTC
TRBV2,TRBD2,20,NA,TRBJ2-1,CASSPPGGLAGLSSYNEQFF,TGTGCCAGCAGTCCCCCCGGGGGACTAGCGGGATTGAGCTCCTACAATGAGCAGTTCTTC
TRBV6-1,NA,14,NA,TRBJ1-6,CASRPGQSFSPLHF,TGTGCCAGCAGACCCGGACAGAGTTTTTCACCCCTCCACTTT
TRBV2,NA,12,many,TRBJ2-7,CASSDQDGEQYF,TGTGCCAGCAGTGATCAGGACGGAGAGCAGTACTTC
TRBV2,TRBD2,16,NA,TRBJ2-2,CASSAMAGGNTGELFF,TGTGCCAGCAGTGCCATGGCGGGAGGGAACACCGGGGAGCTGTTTTTT
TRBV30,TRBD1,14,many,TRBJ1-1,CAWEQGAVRTEAFF,TGTGCCTGGGAACAGGGGGCGGTAAGGACTGAAGCTTTCTTT
TRBV27,NA,15,NA,TRBJ2-1,CASGQIDSAYNEQFF,TGTGCCAGCGGGCAAATAGACAGCGCCTACAATGAGCAGTTCTTC
TRBV15,TRBD2,16,many,TRBJ2-5,CATRTSLAGGQETQYF,TGTGCCACCAGGACGTCCCTAGCGGGAGGGCAGGAGACCCAGTACTTC
TRBV7-8,NA,13,many,TRBJ2-3,CASSLGPWDTQYF,TGTGCCAGCAGCTTAGGACCATGGGATACGCAGTATTTT